This TCR beta chain was captured by sequencing in a study of neoadjuvant nivolumab and ipilimumab in lung cancer. Findings of the study overall: Compared with tumor-adjacent uninvolved lung, resected tumors showed greater richness and clonality. Only a single major-pathologic-response sample was available for clonality analysis.

Remarks on this clone: Its antigen is unidentified.

Repertoires were generated with immunoSEQ multiplex PCR, while TCRdb's copy carries only in-frame clones and drops some. The table lists fewer than 40,000 clones, roughly 90% of them singletons. The sequencing here drew on peripheral blood, taken after neoadjuvant nivolumab, alone or with ipilimumab, at or shortly before surgery. This TCR derives from an adult with non-small cell lung cancer.

The CDR3 DNA reads TGTGCCAGCAGCCTACAGGGAATACACAATGAGCAGTTCTTC. This gives the protein CASSLQGIHNEQFF. J is TRBJ2-1 and V is TRBV11-2; possible D gene TRBD1, 6 bases. The germline V and J ends were trimmed by 5 bases and 5 bases, with 13 bases remaining between them. This CDR3 has 14 amino acids. Germline loops: CDR1 SGHAT, CDR2 FQNNGV.